Given below is one T cell receptor (beta chain) in context. Antigen unknown. The sample comes from a study of identifying expanded T cells in peripheral blood. Collection occurred without any documented infections or immune events in donors. Points from the study as a whole: Clone count variance between approximately two-week samples rose with total template count. Differentially abundant clones: roughly 1.2 between replicates, approximately 15 at around 14 days, less than 25 at four.

CDR1 and CDR2 from the germline V gene are SGHRS and YFSETQ. Trimming cost V 0 bases and J 7 bases, with 4 bases left between them. The CDR3 is made up of 12 amino acids. Profiling relied on immunoSEQ multiplex PCR, and the TCRdb table lists in-frame clones only, not all of them. Among approximately 100,000 clones listed, almost 90% were seen once. The sequenced sample consisted of blood. The J gene is TRBJ2-2, the V gene TRBV5-1, with D unclear. The TCR sequence derives from a person aged 18 to 70 in good health. CDR3 DNA: TGCGCCAGCAGCTTGGTGGGCGGGGAGCTGTTTTTT. It encodes CASSLVGGELFF.